This is a list of T cell receptor beta chains from one sample in a study of T cell responses to AZD1222 COVID-19 vaccine. Clones were sequenced by immunoSEQ multiplex PCR, and TCRdb holds only the in-frame ones, with some missing. Here the sample spans around 120,000 clones, roughly 92% being singletons. The sequencing here drew on peripheral blood, taken 28 days after the second AZD1222 dose. The receptor set was obtained from an adult who received the AZD1222 COVID-19 vaccine. The CDR3 runs from the conserved cysteine through the conserved F or W. The D gene is left open where the match is weak. Part of the rows lack a size; the others show once, few, many or a class for expanded clones.

CDR3,DNA,V,D,J,length,size
CASSLTSYNEQFF,TGTGCCAGCAGCTTGACCAGCTACAATGAGCAGTTCTTC,TRBV5-6,-,TRBJ2-1,13,-
CASSRGLAGVYEQFF,TGCGCCAGCAGCCGCGGACTAGCGGGAGTTTATGAGCAGTTCTTC,TRBV5-1,TRBD2,TRBJ2-1,15,once
CASSEVRTSLNNEQFF,TGTGCCAGCAGTGAGGTCCGGACTAGTCTCAACAATGAGCAGTTCTTC,TRBV7-9,TRBD2,TRBJ2-1,16,-
CATSDSQSQFF,TGTGCCACCAGTGATTCTCAGTCGCAGTTCTTC,TRBV24-1,-,TRBJ2-1,11,-
CASSQYAGTPRGYTF,TGTGCCAGCAGCCAGTACGCCGGGACCCCCAGGGGCTACACCTTC,TRBV3-1/TRBV3-2,-,TRBJ1-2,15,-
CASSLSNPVGAGQREKLFF,TGTGCCAGCAGTTTATCTAACCCCGTGGGCGCGGGACAGAGAGAAAAACTGTTTTTT,TRBV27,TRBD1,TRBJ1-4,19,-
CASSRAPGPNTEAFF,TGTGCCAGCAGTCGAGCACCGGGACCCAACACTGAAGCTTTCTTT,TRBV7-9,-,TRBJ1-1,15,-
CASSPPGQAFSGNTIYF,TGTGCCAGCTCACCACCGGGTCAGGCCTTCTCTGGAAACACCATATATTTT,TRBV18,-,TRBJ1-3,17,once
CASTTGGGYTF,TGTGCCAGTACCACCGGGGGTGGCTACACCTTC,TRBV19,-,TRBJ1-2,11,-
CAWSVLPTGGRTEAFF,TGTGCCTGGAGTGTACTCCCCACAGGGGGACGCACTGAAGCTTTCTTT,TRBV30,TRBD1,TRBJ1-1,16,-
CASSLEHLYGYTF,TGTGCCAGCAGCTTAGAACACCTCTATGGCTACACCTTC,TRBV7-2,-,TRBJ1-2,13,-
CASSRDRAIYGYTF,TGTGCCAGCAGCCGGGACAGAGCTATCTATGGCTACACCTTC,TRBV5-6,TRBD1,TRBJ1-2,14,-
CSASPGGVWNTEAFF,TGCAGCGCCTCCCCGGGGGGAGTCTGGAACACTGAAGCTTTCTTT,TRBV29-1,-,TRBJ1-1,15,-
CASSLTVSNQPQHF,TGTGCCAGCAGCCTTACAGTTAGCAATCAGCCCCAGCATTTT,TRBV5-6,-,TRBJ1-5,14,-
CSADRGPGYTF,TGCAGTGCTGACAGGGGCCCCGGCTACACCTTC,TRBV20-1,TRBD1,TRBJ1-2,11,-
CASSLVQGSGTEAFF,TGTGCCAGCAGCTTAGTCCAGGGATCGGGCACTGAAGCTTTCTTT,TRBV7-2,-,TRBJ1-1,15,-
CASSQLTGFDGYTF,TGCGCCAGCAGCCAATTAACAGGGTTTGATGGCTACACCTTC,TRBV4-3,-,TRBJ1-2,14,-
CATSDFSPGSGPYNEQFF,TGTGCCACCAGTGATTTTTCTCCCGGGAGCGGACCCTACAATGAGCAGTTCTTC,TRBV24-1,-,TRBJ2-1,18,-
CASSGTANYGYTF,TGTGCCAGCAGCGGGACGGCGAACTATGGCTACACCTTC,TRBV5-6,-,TRBJ1-2,13,-
CAWSGRGFYTF,TGTGCCTGGAGTGGCAGGGGCTTCTACACCTTC,TRBV30,-,TRBJ1-2,11,-
CASSHSRDKPYEQYF,TGTGCCAGCAGCCATTCCCGGGACAAACCCTACGAGCAGTACTTC,TRBV7-9,-,TRBJ2-7,15,once
CASSYRVTGANVLTF,TGTGCCAGCAGCTACAGGGTAACCGGGGCCAACGTCCTGACTTTC,TRBV7-3,-,TRBJ2-6,15,-
CASSLGPILGYTF,TGTGCCAGCAGTTTAGGACCAATTCTCGGCTACACCTTC,TRBV12-3/TRBV12-4,-,TRBJ1-2,13,-
CASSASENQPQHF,TGTGCCAGTAGTGCCTCCGAGAATCAGCCCCAGCATTTT,TRBV19,-,TRBJ1-5,13,-
CASSLDVKTSEKLFF,TGCGCCAGCAGCTTGGATGTCAAAACGTCTGAAAAACTGTTTTTT,TRBV5-1,-,TRBJ1-4,15,-
CASSGRQPPYEQYF,TGTGCCAGCAGCGGGAGACAACCTCCCTACGAGCAGTACTTC,TRBV9,-,TRBJ2-7,14,-
CASSLEGQTEAFF,TGTGCCAGCAGCTTAGAGGGTCAAACTGAAGCTTTCTTT,TRBV11-3,-,TRBJ1-1,13,-
CASSPGQGQMNTGELFF,TGTGCCAGCAGCCCAGGACAGGGGCAAATGAACACCGGGGAGCTGTTTTTT,TRBV5-5,TRBD1,TRBJ2-2,17,-
CASSLGQGRMNTEAFF,TGCGCCAGCAGCTTGGGGCAGGGGAGGATGAACACTGAAGCTTTCTTT,TRBV5-1,-,TRBJ1-1,16,-
CASRTGGTGNEKLFF,TGTGCCAGTAGAACCGGGGGGACAGGGAATGAAAAACTGTTTTTT,TRBV19,TRBD1,TRBJ1-4,15,-
CAWSVGLRNTEAFF,TGTGCCTGGAGTGTAGGACTCCGGAACACTGAAGCTTTCTTT,TRBV30,-,TRBJ1-1,14,once
CASSSSGTSGSYNEQFF,TGTGCCAGCAGCTCGTCCGGGACTAGCGGCTCCTACAATGAGCAGTTCTTC,TRBV7-2,TRBD2,TRBJ2-1,17,-
CASSIDRGRGYTF,TGTGCCAGCAGCATTGACAGGGGAAGGGGCTACACCTTC,TRBV7-9,TRBD1,TRBJ1-2,13,-
CASSGKPGRDTGELFF,TGTGCCAGCAGCGGCAAGCCCGGGCGCGACACCGGGGAGCTGTTTTTT,TRBV9,-,TRBJ2-2,16,-
CSARLRFEAFF,TGCAGTGCTAGATTGCGGTTTGAGGCTTTCTTT,TRBV20-1,-,TRBJ1-1,11,-
CATGARPGYTF,TGTGCCACCGGGGCCCGCCCGGGCTACACCTTC,TRBV19,-,TRBJ1-2,11,-
CASSPPVGNQPQHF,TGTGCCAGCAGCCCCCCTGTGGGTAATCAGCCCCAGCATTTT,TRBV7-9,-,TRBJ1-5,14,-
CASSLGPSYEQYF,TGTGCCAGCAGCTTAGGGCCCTCCTACGAGCAGTACTTC,TRBV7-9,-,TRBJ2-7,13,-
CASSFEGQGIYGYTF,TGCGCCAGCAGCTTCGAGGGACAGGGCATCTATGGCTACACCTTC,TRBV5-1,TRBD1,TRBJ1-2,15,-
CATALGGANEKLFF,TGTGCCACCGCGCTGGGAGGGGCTAATGAAAAACTGTTTTTT,TRBV11-3,-,TRBJ1-4,14,-
CATSDLGQGIQETQYF,TGTGCCACCAGTGATTTAGGACAGGGGATACAAGAGACCCAGTACTTC,TRBV24-1,TRBD1,TRBJ2-5,16,-
CASTPFGLAGEQFF,TGTGCCAGTACCCCCTTCGGACTAGCGGGAGAACAGTTCTTC,TRBV19,TRBD2,TRBJ2-1,14,-
CASSRPSRADTEAFF,TGTGCCAGCAGTCGACCCTCAAGGGCGGACACTGAAGCTTTCTTT,TRBV6-2/TRBV6-3,-,TRBJ1-1,15,-
CASSLRPGGNEQFF,TGTGCCAGCAGTTTGCGTCCGGGGGGCAATGAGCAGTTCTTC,TRBV27,TRBD2,TRBJ2-1,14,-
CSVSGFHYNEQFF,TGCAGCGTGAGCGGGTTCCACTACAATGAGCAGTTCTTC,TRBV29-1,-,TRBJ2-1,13,-
CAWSLERGAGYEQYF,TGTGCCTGGAGTTTGGAGAGGGGGGCGGGGTACGAGCAGTACTTC,TRBV30,-,TRBJ2-7,15,-
CASSSLRGQNTGELFF,TGTGCCAGCAGCTCACTCCGGGGCCAGAACACCGGGGAGCTGTTTTTT,TRBV7-2,-,TRBJ2-2,16,once